The clone carrying this TCR beta chain has only a few counts. This sample stems from a study of control samples from healthy donors and cancer patients. Germline trimming cut 3 bases from V and 3 bases from J; bases unmatched to any gene: 4. Germline CDR1 is MNHEY and CDR2 is SMNVEV (reference sequence). The CDR3 is 14 residues long. Sequenced by immunoSEQ multiplex PCR; TCRdb stores in-frame clones only, minus some. The sample consists of about 77,000 clones, 80% to 95% of them appearing once. The gene calls are TRBV27 and TRBJ2-7; 8 bases line up with TRBD1. The source material was blood. This receptor was obtained from a woman in her sixties in good health. The CDR3 loop is CASSFVGQGYEQYF. CDR3 coding DNA: TGTGCCAGCAGTTTTGTTGGACAGGGCTACGAGCAGTACTTC.